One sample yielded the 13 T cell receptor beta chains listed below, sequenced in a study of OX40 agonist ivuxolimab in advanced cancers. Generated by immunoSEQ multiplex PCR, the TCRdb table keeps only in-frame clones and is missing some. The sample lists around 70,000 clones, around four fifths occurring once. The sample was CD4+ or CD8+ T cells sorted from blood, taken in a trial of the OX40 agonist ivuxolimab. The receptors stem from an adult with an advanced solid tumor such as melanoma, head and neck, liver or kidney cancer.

CDR3 nucleotide sequence: TGTGCCGCATCTGGGGCCAACGTCCTGACTTTC. This gives the protein CAASGANVLTF. V usage is TRBV6-5 and J usage is TRBJ2-6; D call uncertain. Trimming removed 11 bases from V and 1 base from J, with 3 bases in between. The CDR3 totals 11 residues. Germline CDR1 is MNHEY and CDR2 is SVGAGI.

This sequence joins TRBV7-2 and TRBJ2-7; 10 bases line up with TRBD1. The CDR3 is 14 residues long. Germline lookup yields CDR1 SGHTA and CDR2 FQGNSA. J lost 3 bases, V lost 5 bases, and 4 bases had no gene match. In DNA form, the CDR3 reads TGTGCCAGCAGCACCGGGACAGGGGACTACGAGCAGTACTTC. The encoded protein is CASSTGTGDYEQYF.

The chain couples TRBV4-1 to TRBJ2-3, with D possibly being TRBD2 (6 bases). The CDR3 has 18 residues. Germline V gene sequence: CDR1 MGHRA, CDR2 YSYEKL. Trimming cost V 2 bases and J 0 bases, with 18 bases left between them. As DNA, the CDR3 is TGCGCCAGCAGCCAAAGCAACGTGGCGGGGCGGAGCACAGATACGCAGTATTTT. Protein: CASSQSNVAGRSTDTQYF.

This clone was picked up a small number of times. CDR3 amino acids: CASSHGRHSNQPQHF. The DNA of the CDR3 is TGCGCCAGCAGCCACGGCAGACATAGCAATCAGCCCCAGCATTTT. V and J are TRBV4-1 and TRBJ1-5; no reliable D call. Trimming removed 3 bases at V and 0 bases at J, with 9 bases between. Per the germline V gene, CDR1 is MGHRA and CDR2 is YSYEKL. The CDR3 has 15 amino acids.

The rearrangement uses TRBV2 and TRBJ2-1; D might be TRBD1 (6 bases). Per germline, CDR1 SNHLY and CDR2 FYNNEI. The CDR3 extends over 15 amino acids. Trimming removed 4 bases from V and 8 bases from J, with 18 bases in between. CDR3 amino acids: CASSGGLLGGYEQFF. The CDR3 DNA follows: TGTGCCAGCAGTGGAGGGCTACTTGGGGGCTATGAGCAGTTCTTC.

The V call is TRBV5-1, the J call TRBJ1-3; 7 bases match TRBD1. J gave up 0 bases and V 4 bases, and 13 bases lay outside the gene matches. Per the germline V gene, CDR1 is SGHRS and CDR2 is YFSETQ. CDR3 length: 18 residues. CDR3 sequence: CASSPRVTGDGSGNTIYF. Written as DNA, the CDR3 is TGCGCCAGCAGCCCTCGGGTTACAGGGGATGGCTCTGGAAACACCATATATTTT.

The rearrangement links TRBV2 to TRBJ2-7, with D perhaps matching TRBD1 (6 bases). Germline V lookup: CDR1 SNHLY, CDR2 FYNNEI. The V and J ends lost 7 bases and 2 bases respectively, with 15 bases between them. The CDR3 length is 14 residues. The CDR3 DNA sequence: TGTGCCAGCAAGAATACACAGGGAACCTACGAGCAGTACTTC. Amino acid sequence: CASKNTQGTYEQYF. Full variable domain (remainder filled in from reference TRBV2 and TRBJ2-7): EPEVTQTPSHQVTQMGQEVILRCVPISNHLYFYWYRQILGQKVEFLVSFYNNEISEKSEIFDDQFSVERPDGSNFTLKIRSTKLEDSAMYFCASKNTQGTYEQYFGPGTRLTVT.

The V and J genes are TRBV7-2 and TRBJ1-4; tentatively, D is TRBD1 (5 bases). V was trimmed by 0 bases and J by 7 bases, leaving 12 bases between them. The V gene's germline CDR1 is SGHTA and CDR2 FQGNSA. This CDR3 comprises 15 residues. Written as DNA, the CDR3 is TGTGCCAGCAGCTTAGCTGGGGACGGCCTTGAAAAACTGTTTTTT. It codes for CASSLAGDGLEKLFF.

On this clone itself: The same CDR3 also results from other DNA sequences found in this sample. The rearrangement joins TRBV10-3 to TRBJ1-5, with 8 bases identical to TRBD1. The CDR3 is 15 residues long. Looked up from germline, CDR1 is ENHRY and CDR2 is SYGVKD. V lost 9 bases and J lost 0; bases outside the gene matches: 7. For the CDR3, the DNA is TGTGCCATAGGGACAGGCGACTATAGCAATCAGCCCCAGCATTTT. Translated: CAIGTGDYSNQPQHF.

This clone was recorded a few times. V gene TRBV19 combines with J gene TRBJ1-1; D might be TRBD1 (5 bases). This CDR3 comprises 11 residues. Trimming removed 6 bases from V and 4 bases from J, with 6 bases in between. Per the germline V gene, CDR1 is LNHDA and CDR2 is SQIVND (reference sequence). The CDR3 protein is CASSRVTEAFF. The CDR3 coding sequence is TGTGCCAGTAGCAGGGTCACTGAAGCTTTCTTT. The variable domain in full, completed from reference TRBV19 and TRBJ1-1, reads DGGITQSPKYLFRKEGQNVTLSCEQNLNHDAMYWYRQDPGQGLRLIYYSQIVNDFQKGDIAEGYSVSREKKESFPLTVTSAQKNPTAFYLCASSRVTEAFFGQGTRLTVV.

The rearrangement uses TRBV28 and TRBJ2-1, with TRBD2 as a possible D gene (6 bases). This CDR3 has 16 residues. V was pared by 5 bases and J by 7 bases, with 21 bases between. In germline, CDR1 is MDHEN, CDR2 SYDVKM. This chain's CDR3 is CASSPPRPGGANEQFF. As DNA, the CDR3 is TGTGCCAGCAGTCCCCCGCGCCCCGGAGGGGCGAATGAGCAGTTCTTC.

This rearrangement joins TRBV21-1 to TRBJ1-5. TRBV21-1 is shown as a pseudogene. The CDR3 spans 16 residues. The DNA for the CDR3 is TGTGCCAGCAGCAATTTACGGACTTATAGCAATCAGCCCCAGCATTTT. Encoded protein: CASSNLRTYSNQPQHF.

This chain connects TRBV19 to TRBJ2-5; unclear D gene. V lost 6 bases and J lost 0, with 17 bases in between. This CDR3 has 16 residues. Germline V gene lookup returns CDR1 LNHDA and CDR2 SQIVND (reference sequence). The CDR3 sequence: CASSRTATLYQETQYF. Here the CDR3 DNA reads TGTGCCAGTAGCAGGACCGCTACGCTGTACCAAGAGACCCAGTACTTC.